One and the same sample provided the 29 T cell receptor beta chains below, sequenced in a study of PD-1 blockade in classical Hodgkin lymphoma. Each patient's relapse followed autologous stem cell transplantation, and brentuximab vedotin exposure varied. Profiling relied on immunoSEQ multiplex PCR, and the TCRdb table lists in-frame clones only, not all of them. The sample records about 98,000 clones, roughly 92% being singletons. This specimen consisted of peripheral blood mononuclear cells (PBMCs), obtained at baseline. The receptors stem from a human donor with classical Hodgkin lymphoma.

The chain is built from TRBV19 and TRBJ2-5, with 7 bases aligning to TRBD2. The ends lost 6 bases at V and 3 bases at J; junction bases unmatched: 4. This CDR3 region has 13 residues. Germline CDR1 LNHDA, CDR2 SQIVND (reference sequence). The CDR3 loop reads CASSGTTEETQYF. CDR3 coding DNA: TGTGCCAGTAGCGGGACTACCGAAGAGACCCAGTACTTC.

This chain uses TRBV30 with TRBJ1-4; 7 positions agree with TRBD1. The germline V gene encodes CDR1 GTSNPN and CDR2 SVGIG (reference sequence). The length of the CDR3 is 15 residues. The J segment lost 3 bases and the V segment lost 5 bases, leaving 9 bases of the junction unmatched. CDR3 sequence (DNA): TGTGCCTGGTGCGCGGGACAGACAGCTAATGAAAAACTGTTTTTT. Amino acid sequence: CAWCAGQTANEKLFF.

J is TRBJ2-7 and V is TRBV18; D not resolved. The ends were cut back, 3 bases at V and 2 bases at J, with 5 bases in the middle. This CDR3 has 12 amino acids. Germline values: CDR1 KGHSH, CDR2 LQKENI. CDR3 coding DNA: TGTGCCAGCTCACCCGCCGCCTACGAGCAGTACTTC. Its protein is CASSPAAYEQYF.

This CDR3 is CASGPKTTYNTQYF. In DNA form, the CDR3 reads TGCGCCAGCGGCCCGAAGACTACCTATAATACGCAGTATTTT. The chain employs TRBV10-1 and TRBJ2-3; maybe TRBD2 (5 bases). Trimming removed 8 bases at V and 7 bases at J, with 19 bases between. This CDR3 region has 14 residues. CDR1 and CDR2 from the germline V gene are WNHNN and SYGVQD (reference sequence).

The chain recombines TRBV15 with TRBJ2-1, with a weak D call TRBD2 (6 bases). Germline values: CDR1 LNHNV, CDR2 YYDKDF (reference sequence). Trimming cost V 0 bases and J 4 bases, with 13 bases left between them. The CDR3 runs to 16 residues. The CDR3 is CATSRDALSGYNEQFF. In DNA form, the CDR3 reads TGTGCCACCAGCAGAGACGCCCTCAGCGGGTACAATGAGCAGTTCTTC.

V and J are TRBV5-8 and TRBJ2-5, with D maybe TRBD1 (5 bases). This CDR3 has 15 residues. Trimming left V 0 bases short and J 3 bases short, with 12 bases between. CDR1 and CDR2 from the germline V gene are SGHTS and YDEGEE. DNA of the CDR3: TGTGCCAGCAGCTTGGGGCAGGGCTGGGAAGAGACCCAGTACTTC. Translation gives CASSLGQGWEETQYF.

CDR3 sequence: CASSFSREMDEQYF. The CDR3 DNA is TGCGCCAGCAGCTTCTCCAGGGAAATGGACGAGCAGTACTTC. V and J are TRBV5-1 and TRBJ2-7; perhaps TRBD1 as D (5 bases). CDR3 length: 14 amino acids. Trimming pared 2 bases from V and 5 bases from J, leaving 14 bases between. Germline V gives CDR1 SGHRS, CDR2 YFSETQ.

About this clone: Distinct nucleotide sequences in the sample also encode this CDR3. The chain couples TRBV15 to TRBJ1-5; D gene uncertain. The CDR3 is made up of 13 amino acids. Looked up from germline, CDR1 is LNHNV and CDR2 is YYDKDF (reference sequence). With 0 bases removed from V and 6 bases from J, the gap between germline ends came to 6 bases. The CDR3 DNA reads TGTGCCACCAGCAGAGATCGGGGTCAGCCCCAGCATTTT. This gives the protein CATSRDRGQPQHF.

This chain uses TRBV7-9 with TRBJ1-4, with 7 nucleotides matching TRBD1. The CDR3 has 15 amino acids. J lost 3 bases, V lost 3 bases, and 4 bases had no gene match. CDR1 SEHNR and CDR2 FQNEAQ come from the germline V gene (reference sequence). The CDR3 sequence: CASSLTQGANEKLFF. CDR3 coding DNA: TGTGCCAGCAGCTTGACTCAGGGGGCTAATGAAAAACTGTTTTTT.

CDR3 protein: CASSFGTGEETQYF. The CDR3 nucleotides are TGTGCCAGCAGCTTCGGGACAGGCGAAGAGACCCAGTACTTC. This rearrangement joins TRBV5-4 to TRBJ2-5; TRBD1 agrees at 8 bases. The CDR3 length is 14 residues. The V gene end was trimmed by 2 bases and the J gene end by 3 bases; junction bases not matched to a gene: 3. Germline V gene data show CDR1 as SGHNT and CDR2 as YYREEE (reference sequence).

The chain links TRBV28 to TRBJ2-4; 9 bases match TRBD1. There are 15 residues in the CDR3. J was trimmed by 2 bases and V by 10 bases; bases with no gene match: 9. Germline V gives CDR1 MDHEN, CDR2 SYDVKM. The CDR3 DNA is TGTGCCACCCACACAGGGGGCGCTCCCAAAAACATTCAGTACTTC. Translating it yields CATHTGGAPKNIQYF.

The J gene is TRBJ1-4, the V gene TRBV7-9; the D gene is possibly TRBD1 (6 bases). The CDR3 runs 17 residues. From germline, CDR1 is SEHNR and CDR2 FQNEAQ (reference sequence). The V end was cut by 5 bases, the J end by 10 bases, with 26 bases between. The CDR3 here is CASSKGLWGPPGGKLFF. The CDR3 bases are TGTGCCAGCAGCAAGGGTCTGTGGGGGCCCCCCGGAGGAAAACTGTTTTTT.

The gene calls are TRBV27 and TRBJ1-1; 7 nucleotides align to TRBD1. The CDR3 loop spans 16 amino acids. V lost 5 bases to trimming and J lost 2 bases; unmatched junction nucleotides: 11. Germline V gene lookup returns CDR1 MNHEY and CDR2 SMNVEV (reference sequence). The DNA for the CDR3 is TGTGCCAGCAGTGCGGACAGGAGAAAGCCAAACACTGAAGCTTTCTTT. Amino acids: CASSADRRKPNTEAFF.

The rearrangement uses TRBV6-1 and TRBJ2-7; perhaps D is TRBD1 or TRBD2 (5 bases each). CDR1 is MNHNS and CDR2 is SASEGT in the germline V gene. V lost 5 bases to trimming and J lost 0 bases, with 14 bases between them. The length of the CDR3 is 15 residues. CDR3 region: CASSKFSDSSYEQYF. As DNA, the CDR3 is TGTGCCAGCAGTAAATTTAGCGACAGCTCCTACGAGCAGTACTTC.

The rearrangement joins TRBV7-9 to TRBJ2-7; D might be TRBD2 (6 bases). Looked up from germline, CDR1 is SEHNR and CDR2 is FQNEAQ (reference sequence). CDR3 length: 14 residues. The V gene lost 1 base and the J gene lost 4 bases, with 11 bases spanning the gap. The CDR3 coding sequence is TGTGCCAGCAGCTTAGACGGGGGTGGGTACGAGCAGTACTTC. Its translation: CASSLDGGGYEQYF.

Only one count was recorded for this clone. This chain joins TRBV27 and TRBJ2-1, with D maybe TRBD1 (6 bases). In germline, CDR1 is MNHEY, CDR2 SMNVEV (reference sequence). V was trimmed by 5 bases and J by 7 bases, leaving 12 bases between them. CDR3 length: 13 amino acids. CDR3 sequence (DNA): TGTGCCAGCAGTAGGGGGACGTCGAATGAGCAGTTCTTC. It translates to CASSRGTSNEQFF.

The chain is built from TRBV6-5 and TRBJ1-2; D is ambiguous. Trimming left V 0 bases short and J 7 bases short, with 9 bases between. CDR3 length equals 13 residues. The germline V gene has CDR1 MNHEY and CDR2 SVGAGI. The CDR3: CASSYSIETGYTF. CDR3 in DNA: TGTGCCAGCAGTTACTCGATCGAGACTGGCTACACCTTC.

The CDR3 loop is CASRIGTWRPAVEQPQHF. CDR3 in DNA: TGTGCCAGCCGAATAGGAACGTGGAGGCCGGCGGTAGAACAGCCCCAGCATTTT. This sequence joins TRBV27 and TRBJ1-5; D remains ambiguous. This CDR3 has 18 amino acids. V was shortened by 8 bases and J by 7 bases, with 30 bases between the two germline ends. Germline V gene sequence: CDR1 MNHEY, CDR2 SMNVEV (reference sequence).

The chain employs TRBV11-2 and TRBJ2-7; D gene uncertain. The germline gives CDR1 SGHAT, CDR2 FQNNGV. V was shortened by 0 bases and J by 3 bases, with 9 bases between the two germline ends. The CDR3 extends over 14 amino acids. The CDR3 sequence is CASSLEVGNYEQYF. The CDR3 DNA sequence: TGTGCCAGCAGCTTAGAAGTGGGGAACTACGAGCAGTACTTC.

The chain uses TRBV5-6 and TRBJ2-7; tentatively, D is TRBD1 (6 bases). Trimming shortened V by 3 bases and J by 0 bases, and 7 bases separated the two germline ends. Germline CDR1 is SGHDT and CDR2 is YYEEEE. CDR3 length equals 13 residues. CDR3 sequence reads: CASSSDSSYEQYF. The CDR3 DNA reads as TGTGCCAGCAGCTCGGACAGCTCCTACGAGCAGTACTTC. The variable domain in full, completed from reference TRBV5-6 and TRBJ2-7, reads DAGVTQSPTHLIKTRGQQVTLRCSPKSGHDTVSWYQQALGQGPQFIFQYYEEEERQRGNFPDRFSGHQFPNYSSELNVNALLLGDSALYLCASSSDSSYEQYFGPGTRLTVT.

The chain combines TRBV27 with TRBJ1-2, with 7 bases matching TRBD1. The CDR3 length is 13 residues. J gave up 6 bases and V 7 bases, and 8 bases lay outside the gene matches. CDR1 is MNHEY, CDR2 SMNVEV, per germline (reference sequence). The DNA of the CDR3 is TGTGCCAGCAACCCGACAGGGCCTGATGGCTACACCTTC. Translated: CASNPTGPDGYTF.

The J gene is TRBJ2-1, the V gene TRBV5-1; D unclear. CDR1 SGHRS and CDR2 YFSETQ come from the germline V gene. Trimming removed 4 bases from V and 0 bases from J, with 11 bases in between. The CDR3 covers 15 residues. CDR3 coding DNA: TGCGCCAGCAGCAAGGACCCCCTCTCCTACAATGAGCAGTTCTTC. It specifies CASSKDPLSYNEQFF.

V usage is TRBV30 and J usage is TRBJ2-4; D remains unclear. The germline gives CDR1 GTSNPN, CDR2 SVGIG (reference sequence). The CDR3 has 11 residues. Trimming pared 4 bases from V and 9 bases from J, leaving 10 bases between. The CDR3, as DNA: TGTGCCTGGACCTTGGGTTCCATTCAGTACTTC. This encodes CAWTLGSIQYF. The full variable domain, with the rest looked up from reference TRBV30 and TRBJ2-4, is SQTIHQWPATLVQPVGSPLSLECTVEGTSNPNLYWYRQAAGRGLQLLFYSVGIGQISSEVPQNLSASRPQDRQFILSSKKLLLSDSGFYLCAWTLGSIQYFGAGTRLSVL.

V is TRBV6-5 and J is TRBJ2-5; 7 bases agree with TRBD1. The germline V gene has CDR1 MNHEY and CDR2 SVGAGI. This CDR3 region has 16 residues. The ends lost 0 bases at V and 1 base at J; junction bases unmatched: 5. The CDR3 spells CASSYSWTGAQETQYF. For the CDR3, the DNA is TGTGCCAGCAGTTACTCGTGGACAGGAGCCCAAGAGACCCAGTACTTC.

This chain joins TRBV4-1 and TRBJ2-2; perhaps TRBD1 as D (5 bases). The CDR3 totals 16 residues. Looked up from germline, CDR1 is MGHRA and CDR2 is YSYEKL. V lost 1 base, J lost 4 bases, and 13 bases lay in between. CDR3 nucleotide sequence: TGCGCCAGCAGCCAAGGTCCGGCAGGGATCACCGGGGAGCTGTTTTTT. It translates to CASSQGPAGITGELFF.

The chain employs TRBV4-2 and TRBJ2-3; no reliable D call. The V gene's germline CDR1 is LGHNA and CDR2 YNFKEQ. This CDR3 spans 12 amino acids. The V gene lost 0 bases and the J gene lost 6 bases, with 4 bases spanning the gap. The CDR3 reads CASSQDRDTQYF. For the CDR3, the DNA is TGTGCCAGCAGCCAAGATCGGGATACGCAGTATTTT.

The chain recombines TRBV28 with TRBJ2-4; 8 bases are a match to TRBD1. CDR1 and CDR2 from the germline V gene are MDHEN and SYDVKM. CDR3 length: 17 residues. Trimming removed 7 bases from V and 1 base from J; junction bases left unmatched: 12. The CDR3 here is CASTQSGQGAAKNIQYF. DNA for the CDR3: TGTGCCAGCACTCAATCCGGGCAGGGGGCTGCCAAAAACATTCAGTACTTC.

The chain couples TRBV29-1 to TRBJ2-1; D gene unclear. Germline V CDR1 and CDR2: SQVTM, ANQGSEA. The CDR3 loop spans 12 amino acids. The V gene lost 1 base and the J gene lost 1 base, with 2 bases spanning the gap. CDR3 nucleotides: TGCAGCGTTGAAGCGTCCTACAATGAGCAGTTCTTC. Amino acids: CSVEASYNEQFF.

The V and J genes are TRBV27 and TRBJ1-2; possibly TRBD1 for D (5 bases). The CDR3 runs 16 residues. Trimming removed 4 bases from V and 1 base from J, with 16 bases in between. Germline assignment: CDR1 MNHEY and CDR2 SMNVEV (reference sequence). The CDR3 sequence: CASSSGGEGYNYGYTF. In DNA form, the CDR3 reads TGTGCCAGCAGTTCCGGGGGGGAGGGGTATAACTATGGCTACACCTTC.